The 26 T cell receptor beta chains below come from one sample, sequenced in a study of STAT5B mutations in CD4+ large granular lymphocyte leukemia. Sequencing was performed with immunoSEQ multiplex PCR; in TCRdb, only in-frame clones are kept and a portion is missing. The data hold about 33,000 clones, with 60% to 80% observed a single time. The sequenced sample was CD4+ T cells from blood buffy coats. Receptor source: a human donor in good health.

The chain links TRBV11-3 to TRBJ1-1; D is possibly TRBD1 (5 bases). This CDR3 comprises 15 residues. V lost 0 bases and J 3 bases, leaving 11 bases between the germline ends. Germline-derived CDR1 and CDR2 are SGHNT and YENEEA. The CDR3 DNA is TGTGCCAGCAGCTTAGATTCAGGGACCGACACTGAAGCTTTCTTT. This gives the protein CASSLDSGTDTEAFF.

The chain carries TRBV5-5 and TRBJ2-7, with 7 bases that match TRBD2. The CDR3 length is 13 residues. V was clipped by 2 bases and J by 4 bases; unmatched bases: 3. The germline V gene has CDR1 SGHKS and CDR2 YYEKEE (reference sequence). CDR3 protein: CASSFPGGYEQYF. The CDR3 DNA reads as TGTGCCAGCAGCTTCCCCGGGGGGTACGAGCAGTACTTC.

This clone was counted between two and nine times. The rearrangement links TRBV30 to TRBJ1-2; D is undetermined. The CDR3 totals 13 residues. The germline V gene encodes CDR1 GTSNPN and CDR2 SVGIG (reference sequence). V lost 5 bases and J 9 bases, leaving 19 bases between the germline ends. The CDR3 bases are TGTGCCTGGGGAGGAGCCCCCCTAATGAGCTACACCTTC. The encoded protein is CAWGGAPLMSYTF.

The chain joins TRBV6-5 to TRBJ1-1; D perhaps matches TRBD1 (6 bases). The CDR3 is made up of 14 amino acids. Trimming removed 2 bases from V and 1 base from J, with 8 bases in between. Germline loops: CDR1 MNHEY, CDR2 SVGAGI. In DNA form, the CDR3 reads TGTGCCAGCAGTTACGGGGGCGCGAACACTGAAGCTTTCTTT. Translated: CASSYGGANTEAFF.

The chain carries TRBV5-6 and TRBJ1-2; the D gene is possibly TRBD1 (6 bases). This CDR3 has 16 amino acids. The V gene's germline CDR1 is SGHDT and CDR2 YYEEEE. V lost 4 bases and J 1 base, leaving 17 bases between the germline ends. The CDR3 spells CASSPPTGSFNYGYTF. In nucleotides, the CDR3 is TGTGCCAGCAGCCCGCCGACAGGATCATTTAACTATGGCTACACCTTC. Looking up the rest from reference TRBV5-6 and TRBJ1-2 gives the full variable domain: DAGVTQSPTHLIKTRGQQVTLRCSPKSGHDTVSWYQQALGQGPQFIFQYYEEEERQRGNFPDRFSGHQFPNYSSELNVNALLLGDSALYLCASSPPTGSFNYGYTFGSGTRLTVV.

This chain joins TRBV10-2 and TRBJ2-3, with a tentative D call TRBD2 (6 bases). Trimming cost V 0 bases and J 4 bases, with 20 bases left between them. The germline V gene encodes CDR1 WSHSY and CDR2 SAAADI. The CDR3 is 18 residues long. The DNA for the CDR3 is TGCGCCAGCAGTGAGTCGAAATTTCACGGGGGTTCTTCAGATACGCAGTATTTT. This encodes CASSESKFHGGSSDTQYF.

This clone occurred once. The chain recombines TRBV6-1 with TRBJ2-1; D ambiguous. With 6 bases removed from V and 3 bases from J, the gap between germline ends came to 15 bases. In germline, CDR1 is MNHNS, CDR2 SASEGT. The CDR3 covers 15 residues. The CDR3 here is CASRPSVASYNEQFF. The CDR3 DNA is TGTGCCAGCAGGCCTTCGGTGGCAAGCTACAATGAGCAGTTCTTC.

This clone was detected only a few times. The V and J genes are TRBV5-4 and TRBJ2-3, with 8 bases matching TRBD2. Germline-derived CDR1 and CDR2 are SGHNT and YYREEE (reference sequence). CDR3 size: 14 residues. V dropped 4 bases and J dropped 4; count of bases not matched to a gene: 5. The CDR3 loop is CASSPSGSADTQYF. The CDR3 DNA reads TGTGCCAGCAGCCCGAGCGGGAGTGCAGATACGCAGTATTTT.

The rearrangement uses TRBV5-1 and TRBJ2-1, with TRBD1 identical over 9 bases. Germline trimming cut 5 bases from V and 3 bases from J; bases unmatched to any gene: 6. CDR1 is SGHRS, CDR2 YFSETQ, per germline. This CDR3 has 15 residues. The CDR3 coding sequence is TGCGCCAGCAGACCTGGACAGGGGAGCTACAATGAGCAGTTCTTC. Its translation: CASRPGQGSYNEQFF.

The chain has TRBV9 and TRBJ1-2; no firm D call. This CDR3 spans 15 amino acids. Germline CDR1 SGDLS, CDR2 YYNGEE. Trimming removed 0 bases from V and 6 bases from J, with 15 bases in between. DNA of the CDR3: TGTGCCAGCAGCGTAGACGTCCGAGAGGGTAATGGCTACACCTTC. Its protein product is CASSVDVREGNGYTF. The variable domain in full, with the rest retrieved from reference TRBV9 and TRBJ1-2, is DSGVTQTPKHLITATGQRVTLRCSPRSGDLSVYWYQQSLDQGLQFLIQYYNGEERAKGNILERFSAQQFPDLHSELNLSSLELGDSALYFCASSVDVREGNGYTFGSGTRLTVV.

The chain is built from TRBV7-2 and TRBJ2-3; a possible D gene is TRBD2 (5 bases). This CDR3 comprises 13 residues. The germline gives CDR1 SGHTA, CDR2 FQGNSA. The ends were cut back, 5 bases at V and 8 bases at J, with 14 bases in the middle. For the CDR3, the DNA is TGTGCCAGCAGCCTAACTAGTCAGAGTACGCAGTATTTT. As protein: CASSLTSQSTQYF.

The V and J genes are TRBV13 and TRBJ1-1; tentatively, D is TRBD1 (5 bases). The CDR3 is made up of 16 amino acids. Trimming pared 0 bases from V and 2 bases from J, leaving 13 bases between. Germline values: CDR1 PRHDT, CDR2 FYEKMQ (reference sequence). The CDR3 here is CASSLGGGSYNTEAFF. CDR3 coding DNA: TGTGCCAGCAGCTTAGGCGGGGGGTCGTATAACACTGAAGCTTTCTTT.

V and J are TRBV6-6 and TRBJ2-7, with 10 bases aligning to TRBD1. CDR3 size: 14 residues. The V segment lost 5 bases and the J segment 4 bases; nucleotides outside the gene matches: 5. Germline CDR1 MNHNY, CDR2 SVGAGI (reference sequence). CDR3 nucleotide sequence: TGTGCCAGCAGTGACAGGGGGCTCCTTTACGAGCAGTACTTC. Its protein product is CASSDRGLLYEQYF.

The CDR3 DNA is TGTGCCAGCTCACAAGAATGGGGTCAGGGGCGGGCGGCCTACGAGCAGTACTTC. This sequence encodes CASSQEWGQGRAAYEQYF. The chain employs TRBV18 and TRBJ2-7; possibly TRBD1 for D (6 bases). This CDR3 spans 18 amino acids. Germline V CDR1 and CDR2: KGHSH, LQKENI. With 4 bases removed from V and 2 bases from J, the gap between germline ends came to 24 bases.

The V call is TRBV11-3, the J call TRBJ2-3; D could derive from TRBD1 or TRBD2 (5 bases each). The CDR3 runs 14 residues. Germline lookup yields CDR1 SGHNT and CDR2 YENEEA. Trimming cost V 6 bases and J 1 base, with 11 bases left between them. In DNA, the CDR3 is TGTGCCAGCAGGAGGGGCGAGGGCACAGATACGCAGTATTTT. Residues: CASRRGEGTDTQYF.

The chain uses TRBV6-4 and TRBJ1-2, with D hard to call. Germline values: CDR1 MRHNA, CDR2 SNTAGT. This CDR3 has 16 amino acids. Between the trimmed V and J ends, which lost 2 bases and 7 bases, there was a span of 20 bases. The CDR3 DNA reads as TGTGCCAGCAGTGACAACGCCCAGGCGCTGGGTGGTGGCTACACCTTC. Translation: CASSDNAQALGGGYTF.

This clone was detected a few times. The CDR3 is CASSQAPRGGVGAFF. DNA for the CDR3: TGTGCCAGCAGCCAAGCCCCAAGGGGGGGTGTGGGAGCTTTCTTT. The chain uses TRBV14 and TRBJ1-1; tentative D call: TRBD1 (6 bases). V was cut by 1 base and J by 10 bases, with 19 bases left in between. CDR3 size: 15 residues. Germline values: CDR1 SGHDN, CDR2 FVKESK.

The V gene is TRBV18, the J gene TRBJ2-7; 15 nucleotides line up with TRBD2. The CDR3 is 21 residues long. Germline V gene sequence: CDR1 KGHSH, CDR2 LQKENI. The J segment lost 2 bases and the V segment lost 3 bases, leaving 17 bases of the junction unmatched. The DNA for the CDR3 is TGTGCCAGCTCACCTTTATCCGGGGACAGGGGGACTAGCGGGAGGACCTACGAGCAGTACTTC. Translated, it gives CASSPLSGDRGTSGRTYEQYF.

The CDR3 region has the DNA TGCAGCGTAAAAGATAGGGACATTTACACTGAAGCTTTCTTT. This encodes CSVKDRDIYTEAFF. The chain couples TRBV29-1 to TRBJ1-1, with D possibly TRBD1 on 6 matching bases. The CDR3 sequence is 14 residues long. V was clipped by 6 bases and J by 3 bases, with 17 bases between them. Per the germline V gene, CDR1 is SQVTM and CDR2 is ANQGSEA.

The rearrangement uses TRBV29-1 and TRBJ1-2; D is ambiguous. Germline V gene lookup returns CDR1 SQVTM and CDR2 ANQGSEA. V lost 2 bases to trimming and J lost 0 bases, with 16 bases between them. The CDR3 extends over 16 amino acids. Written as DNA, the CDR3 is TGCAGCGTTGAAAGTGGGTTGTATGGAACTAACTATGGCTACACCTTC. It specifies CSVESGLYGTNYGYTF.

This clone was seen more than once but under ten times. The genes are TRBV18 and TRBJ2-3; 15 bases map to TRBD2. This CDR3 has 19 residues. J lost 2 bases, V lost 3 bases, and 9 bases had no gene match. Germline lookup yields CDR1 KGHSH and CDR2 LQKENI. As DNA, the CDR3 is TGTGCCAGCTCACCGCCAATCGGACTAGCGGGGGGGTACACAGATACGCAGTATTTT. It encodes CASSPPIGLAGGYTDTQYF.

This chain uses TRBV7-9 with TRBJ1-2; 7 bases agree with TRBD1. The CDR3 loop spans 18 amino acids. CDR1 and CDR2 from the germline V gene are SEHNR and FQNEAQ (reference sequence). J was trimmed by 5 bases and V by 2 bases; bases with no gene match: 17. The CDR3 nucleotides are TGTGCCAGCAGCTTATCCACAGGAGGAGACAGGGTGCGTTATGGCTACACCTTC. Encoded protein: CASSLSTGGDRVRYGYTF.

This clone was detected once. CDR3 sequence reads: CASSLEGLASSVQFF. The CDR3 coding sequence is TGTGCCAGCAGCTTAGAGGGACTAGCATCTTCTGTGCAGTTCTTC. The rearrangement uses TRBV11-3 and TRBJ2-1; 9 bases align to TRBD2. J lost 12 bases, V lost 0 bases, and 9 bases had no gene match. This CDR3 is 15 amino acids long. Germline values: CDR1 SGHNT, CDR2 YENEEA.

J is TRBJ2-5 and V is TRBV6-4, with D perhaps TRBD1 or TRBD2 (7 bases each). Trimming removed 9 bases at V and 9 bases at J, with 23 bases between. Germline V gene data show CDR1 as MRHNA and CDR2 as SNTAGT. CDR3 length: 14 amino acids. For the CDR3, the DNA is TGTGCCAGACCAGGGGGGGGAGGGACTTTTTCCCAGTACTTC. Translation gives CARPGGGGTFSQYF.

The rearrangement links TRBV5-5 to TRBJ2-2; the D is unclear. Germline loops: CDR1 SGHKS, CDR2 YYEKEE (reference sequence). This CDR3 is built from 12 residues. Trimming removed 4 bases at V and 8 bases at J, with 9 bases between. Here the CDR3 reads CASSRPRGELFF. The CDR3 DNA reads TGTGCCAGCAGCAGGCCCCGAGGGGAGCTGTTTTTT.

This clone was detected a few times. The V gene is TRBV30, the J gene TRBJ1-5; D is ambiguous. Looked up from germline, CDR1 is GTSNPN and CDR2 is SVGIG (reference sequence). V was clipped by 3 bases and J by 5 bases, with 11 bases between them. This CDR3 is 13 amino acids long. The chain's CDR3 is CAWSAHSDQPQHF. The DNA for the CDR3 is TGTGCCTGGAGCGCACACAGTGATCAGCCCCAGCATTTT.